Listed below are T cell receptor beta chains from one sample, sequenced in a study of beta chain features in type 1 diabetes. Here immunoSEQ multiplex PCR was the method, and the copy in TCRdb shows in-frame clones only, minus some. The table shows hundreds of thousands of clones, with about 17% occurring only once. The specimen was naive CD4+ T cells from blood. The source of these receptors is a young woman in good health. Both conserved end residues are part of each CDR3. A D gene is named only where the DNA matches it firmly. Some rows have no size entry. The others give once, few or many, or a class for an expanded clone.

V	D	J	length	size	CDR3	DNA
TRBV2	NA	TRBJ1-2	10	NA	CASSDRGYTF	TGTGCCAGCAGTGACAGAGGCTACACCTTC
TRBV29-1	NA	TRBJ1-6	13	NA	CSVQQGSNSPLHF	TGCAGCGTCCAACAGGGAAGTAATTCACCCCTCCACTTT
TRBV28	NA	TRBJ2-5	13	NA	CASRRQVGETQYF	TGTGCCAGCAGGAGACAGGTCGGGGAGACCCAGTACTTC
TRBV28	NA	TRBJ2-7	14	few	CASRTTGSAYEQYF	TGTGCCAGCAGAACGACAGGCAGTGCCTACGAGCAGTACTTC
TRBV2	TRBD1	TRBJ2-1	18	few	CASSVTGTGVRVINEQFF	TGTGCCAGCAGCGTAACCGGGACAGGGGTTCGCGTAATCAATGAGCAGTTCTTC
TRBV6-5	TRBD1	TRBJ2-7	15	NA	CASSYTGTGKYEQYF	TGTGCCAGCAGTTACACAGGGACAGGAAAATACGAGCAGTACTTC
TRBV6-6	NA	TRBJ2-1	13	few	CASREPAYNEQFF	TGTGCCAGCAGAGAGCCAGCCTACAATGAGCAGTTCTTC
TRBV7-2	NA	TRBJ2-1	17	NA	CASSLVSYGSELNEQFF	TGTGCCAGCAGCTTAGTCTCGTACGGGAGCGAGTTGAATGAGCAGTTCTTC
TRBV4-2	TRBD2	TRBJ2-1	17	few	CASSHFLAGDSYNEQFF	TGTGCCAGCAGCCATTTCCTAGCGGGAGACTCCTACAATGAGCAGTTCTTC
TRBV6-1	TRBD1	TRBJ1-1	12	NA	CASRGTVEGAFF	TGTGCCAGCAGGGGGACAGTCGAGGGAGCTTTCTTT
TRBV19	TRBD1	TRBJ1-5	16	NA	CASSDRGPVSPQPQHF	TGTGCCAGTAGCGACAGGGGACCTGTTTCGCCTCAGCCCCAGCATTTT
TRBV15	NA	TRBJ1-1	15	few	CATSRKTGHPAEAFF	TGTGCCACCAGCAGAAAGACAGGCCACCCCGCTGAAGCTTTCTTT
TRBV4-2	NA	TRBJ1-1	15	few	CASSRKIQGDTEAFF	TGTGCCAGCAGCCGGAAAATACAGGGCGACACTGAAGCTTTCTTT
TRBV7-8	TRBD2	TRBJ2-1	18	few	CASSSTHSGRAQFDEQFF	TGTGCCAGCAGCTCCACGCATAGCGGGAGGGCTCAGTTCGATGAGCAGTTCTTC
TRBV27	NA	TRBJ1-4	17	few	CASSLSGLGQWGEKLFF	TGTGCCAGCAGTTTATCGGGGTTGGGGCAATGGGGTGAAAAACTGTTTTTT
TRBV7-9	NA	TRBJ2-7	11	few	CASRSTGTEYF	TGTGCCAGCAGATCCACCGGGACTGAGTACTTC
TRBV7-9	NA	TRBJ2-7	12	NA	CASSLVSVEQYF	TGTGCCAGCAGCTTAGTTTCGGTCGAGCAGTACTTC
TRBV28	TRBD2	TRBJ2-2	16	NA	CASNRSGSGHSGELFF	TGTGCCAGCAATCGCAGCGGGAGCGGTCACAGCGGGGAGCTGTTTTTT
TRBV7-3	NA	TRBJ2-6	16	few	CASSPQPSSGANVLTF	TGTGCCAGCAGCCCCCAACCTAGTTCTGGGGCCAACGTCCTGACTTTC
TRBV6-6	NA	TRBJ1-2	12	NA	CASTLGGRGYTF	TGTGCCAGCACCCTAGGGGGTCGGGGCTACACCTTC
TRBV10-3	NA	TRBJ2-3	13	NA	CAIRRTEIDTQYF	TGTGCCATCAGAAGGACTGAAATAGATACGCAGTATTTT
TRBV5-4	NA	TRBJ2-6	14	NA	CASTQDSGANVLTF	TGTGCCAGCACCCAAGACTCTGGGGCCAACGTCCTGACTTTC
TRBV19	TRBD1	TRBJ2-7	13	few	CASSDRVAYEQYF	TGTGCCAGTAGCGACAGGGTGGCCTACGAGCAGTACTTC
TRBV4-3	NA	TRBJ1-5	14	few	CASSLEYSNQPQHF	TGCGCCAGCAGCCTCGAGTATAGCAATCAGCCCCAGCATTTT
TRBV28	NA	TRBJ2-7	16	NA	CASSLNGALGTYEQYF	TGTGCCAGCAGTTTAAATGGGGCCCTTGGTACCTACGAGCAGTACTTC
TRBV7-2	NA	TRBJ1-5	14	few	CASSPSPFNQPQHF	TGTGCCAGCAGCCCGTCGCCCTTCAATCAGCCCCAGCATTTT
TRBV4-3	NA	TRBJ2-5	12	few	CASSQDMGAQYF	TGCGCCAGCAGCCAAGATATGGGGGCCCAGTACTTC
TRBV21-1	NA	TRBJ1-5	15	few	CASSMGGAVGQPQHF	TGTGCCAGCAGCATGGGCGGGGCGGTGGGTCAGCCCCAGCATTTT
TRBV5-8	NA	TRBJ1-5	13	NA	CASSLGSLQPQHF	TGTGCCAGCAGCTTGGGCAGTTTACAGCCCCAGCATTTT
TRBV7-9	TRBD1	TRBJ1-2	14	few	CASSLVDRGDGYTF	TGTGCCAGCAGCTTAGTTGACAGGGGTGATGGCTACACCTTC
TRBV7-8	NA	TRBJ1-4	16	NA	CASSLGRVRVGEKLFF	TGTGCCAGCAGCTTAGGGCGCGTCAGGGTGGGTGAAAAACTGTTTTTT
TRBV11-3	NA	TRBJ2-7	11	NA	CASSLLEEQYF	TGTGCCAGCAGCTTACTGGAGGAGCAGTACTTC
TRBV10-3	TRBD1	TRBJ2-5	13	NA	CTIATGFAETQYF	TGTACCATCGCGACAGGGTTCGCAGAGACCCAGTACTTC
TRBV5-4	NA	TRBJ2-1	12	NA	CASSQRFGEQFF	TGTGCCAGCAGCCAAAGGTTCGGTGAGCAGTTCTTC
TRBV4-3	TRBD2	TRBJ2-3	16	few	CASSQVAGRGTDTQYF	TGCGCCAGCAGCCAAGTTGCCGGGAGGGGCACAGATACGCAGTATTTT
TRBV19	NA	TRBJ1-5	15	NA	CASTPKWGTNQPQHF	TGTGCCAGTACCCCGAAGTGGGGCACCAATCAGCCCCAGCATTTT
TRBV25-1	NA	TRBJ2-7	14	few	CASSEYSHSGEQYF	TGTGCCAGCAGTGAATATTCGCACAGCGGCGAGCAGTACTTC
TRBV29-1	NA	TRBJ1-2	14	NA	CSVALSTGIGGYTF	TGCAGCGTCGCCCTTTCTACAGGGATCGGTGGCTACACCTTC
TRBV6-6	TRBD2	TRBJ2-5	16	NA	CASRPWTSGSTGTQYF	TGTGCCAGCAGACCATGGACTAGCGGGAGTACCGGGACCCAGTACTTC
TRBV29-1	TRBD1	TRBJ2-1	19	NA	CSVEYRYRGGRVQENEQFF	TGCAGCGTTGAATACCGGTACAGGGGTGGACGGGTTCAAGAAAATGAGCAGTTCTTC
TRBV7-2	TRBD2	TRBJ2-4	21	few	CASSLAGVGLAGGKAKNIQYF	TGTGCCAGCAGCTTAGCAGGTGTCGGCCTAGCGGGAGGAAAAGCCAAAAACATTCAGTACTTC
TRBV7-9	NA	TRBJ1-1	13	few	CASSLTMNTEAFF	TGTGCCAGCAGCTTAACGATGAACACTGAAGCTTTCTTT
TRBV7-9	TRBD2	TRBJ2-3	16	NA	CASSLVLAGEADTQYF	TGTGCCAGCAGCTTAGTCTTAGCGGGAGAGGCAGATACGCAGTATTTT
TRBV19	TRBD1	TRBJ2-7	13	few	CASSLGQGGEQYF	TGTGCCAGTTCGTTAGGACAGGGGGGCGAGCAGTACTTC
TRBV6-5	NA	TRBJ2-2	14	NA	CASTQGMGTGELFF	TGTGCCAGTACCCAGGGAATGGGCACCGGGGAGCTGTTTTTT
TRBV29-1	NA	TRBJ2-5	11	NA	CSAGREETQYF	TGCAGCGCTGGCCGGGAAGAGACCCAGTACTTC
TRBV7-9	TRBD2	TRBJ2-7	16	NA	CASSSRTSGRVYEQYF	TGTGCCAGCAGCTCCCGAACTAGCGGGAGGGTTTACGAGCAGTACTTC
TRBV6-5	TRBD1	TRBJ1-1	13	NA	CASRKQGGTEAFF	TGTGCCAGCAGGAAGCAGGGGGGCACTGAAGCTTTCTTT
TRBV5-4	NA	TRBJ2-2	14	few	CASSLPQNTGELFF	TGTGCCAGCAGCTTGCCCCAGAACACCGGGGAGCTGTTTTTT
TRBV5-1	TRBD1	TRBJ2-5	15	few	CASSSRQGWQETQYF	TGCGCCAGCAGCTCCAGACAGGGATGGCAAGAGACCCAGTACTTC
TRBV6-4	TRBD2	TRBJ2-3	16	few	CASSDSPAGLTDTQYF	TGTGCCAGCAGTGACTCGCCAGCGGGACTCACAGATACGCAGTATTTT
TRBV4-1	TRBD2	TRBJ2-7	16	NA	CASSLQGLAPSYEQYF	TGCGCCAGCAGCCTCCAGGGACTAGCGCCCTCCTACGAGCAGTACTTC
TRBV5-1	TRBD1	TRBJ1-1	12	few	CASSRAGQQAFF	TGCGCCAGCAGCCGGGCGGGACAGCAAGCTTTCTTT
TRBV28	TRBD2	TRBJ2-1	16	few	CASSLTSGRLYNEQFF	TGTGCCAGCAGTTTAACTAGCGGGAGACTTTACAATGAGCAGTTCTTC
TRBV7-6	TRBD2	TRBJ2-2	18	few	CASSQRPGLAGVTGELFF	TGTGCCAGCAGCCAGAGACCGGGACTAGCGGGAGTTACCGGGGAGCTGTTTTTT
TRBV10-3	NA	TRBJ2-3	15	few	CAISELGEVADTQYF	TGTGCCATCAGTGAGCTCGGGGAAGTCGCAGATACGCAGTATTTT